These T cell receptor beta chains were read from a single sample in a study of Ad26.COV2.S vaccination and SARS-CoV-2 variants. Profiled with immunoSEQ multiplex PCR; TCRdb holds only in-frame clones, not every one. The repertoire holds about 460,000 clones, with 80% to 90% as singletons. Sequenced material: peripheral blood, taken in a trial of Ad26.COV2.S vaccine versus placebo. These receptors came from a person aged 18-60 years who received the Ad26.COV2.S COVID-19 vaccine or a placebo. Each CDR3 is given with its conserved first and last residue. The D gene is left open where the match is weak. Size is stated for part of the rows, as once, few or many counts, or as a class when the clone is expanded.

abundance	v_gene	d_gene	j_gene	CDR3aa	CDR3nt
NA	TRBV7-7	TRBD1	TRBJ2-5	CASSLGQGVWETQYF	TGTGCTAGCAGCTTAGGACAGGGGGTTTGGGAGACCCAGTACTTC
NA	TRBV18	NA	TRBJ1-4	CASSPLGGAQVEKLFF	TGTGCCAGCTCACCACTGGGGGGGGCGCAGGTTGAAAAACTGTTTTTT
NA	TRBV6-6	NA	TRBJ1-5	CASSPLLTGVVGNQPQHF	TGTGCCAGCAGTCCACTCTTAACGGGGGTTGTAGGCAATCAGCCCCAGCATTTT
NA	TRBV30	NA	TRBJ2-2	CAWSYSLNTGELFF	TGTGCCTGGAGTTACTCATTAAACACCGGGGAGCTGTTTTTT
NA	TRBV9	TRBD2	TRBJ2-7	CASSVDPSGGTYEQYF	TGTGCCAGCAGCGTAGACCCTAGCGGGGGGACCTACGAGCAGTACTTC
NA	TRBV19	NA	TRBJ1-4	CASSTLPGQNNEKLFF	TGTGCCAGTTCGACTCTTCCTGGACAGAATAATGAAAAACTGTTTTTT
NA	TRBV6-6	NA	TRBJ1-5	CASSYRTRTSNQPQHF	TGTGCCAGCAGTTACCGGACTAGGACCAGTAATCAGCCCCAGCATTTT
NA	TRBV28	NA	TRBJ1-1	CASSSPDRLNTEAFF	TGTGCCAGCAGTTCCCCGGACAGATTGAACACTGAAGCTTTCTTT
few	TRBV3-1/TRBV3-2	TRBD1	TRBJ1-5	CASSKGTGGQPQHF	TGTGCCAGCAGTAAAGGGACAGGGGGACAGCCCCAGCATTTT
NA	TRBV9	TRBD1	TRBJ2-2	CASSVTGGAAGELFF	TGTGCCAGCAGCGTGACAGGGGGCGCGGCCGGGGAGCTGTTTTTT
NA	TRBV5-5	TRBD1	TRBJ2-3	CASSSGQGLDTQYF	TGTGCCAGCAGCTCAGGACAGGGATTAGATACGCAGTATTTT
NA	TRBV12-3/TRBV12-4	TRBD1	TRBJ2-7	CASSSRGWDEQYF	TGTGCCAGCAGCTCCAGGGGGTGGGACGAGCAGTACTTC
NA	TRBV27	NA	TRBJ2-7	CASSLGLYSYEQYF	TGTGCCAGCAGTTTGGGACTGTACTCCTACGAGCAGTACTTC
NA	TRBV6-6	NA	TRBJ2-1	CASGRGEQFF	TGTGCCAGCGGTAGGGGTGAGCAGTTCTTC
few	TRBV3-1/TRBV3-2	NA	TRBJ2-7	CASSQYHSLSYEQYF	TGTGCCAGCAGCCAATACCACTCCCTCTCCTACGAGCAGTACTTC
NA	TRBV15	NA	TRBJ2-7	CATSSRGIYEQYF	TGTGCCACCAGCTCCAGGGGTATTTACGAGCAGTACTTC
NA	TRBV28	NA	TRBJ2-7	CASSLLSSYEQYF	TGTGCCAGCAGTCTTCTGTCATCCTACGAGCAGTACTTC
once	TRBV5-1	NA	TRBJ1-2	CASSLDGGPGYTF	TGCGCCAGCAGCTTGGATGGGGGGCCTGGCTACACCTTC
NA	TRBV19	TRBD2	TRBJ2-7	CASSRTSGYYEQYF	TGTGCCAGTAGTAGGACTAGCGGCTACTACGAGCAGTACTTC
NA	TRBV7-9	NA	TRBJ1-1	CASSLWPGTRDTEAFF	TGTGCCAGCAGCCTATGGCCGGGCACTCGGGACACTGAAGCTTTCTTT
NA	TRBV9	NA	TRBJ2-7	CASSLGPGRSYEQYF	TGTGCCAGCAGCCTAGGTCCGGGGCGCTCCTACGAGCAGTACTTC
NA	TRBV9	TRBD1	TRBJ2-3	CASSVGGTGLDTQYF	TGTGCCAGCAGCGTAGGAGGGACAGGGCTAGATACGCAGTATTTT
NA	TRBV12-3/TRBV12-4	NA	TRBJ2-1	CASTSLAYNEQFF	TGTGCCAGCACCTCCCTAGCATACAATGAGCAGTTCTTC
NA	TRBV4-3	NA	TRBJ1-1	CASSQVEGSTEAFF	TGCGCCAGCAGCCAAGTAGAGGGGAGTACTGAAGCTTTCTTT
NA	TRBV2	NA	TRBJ1-2	CASSERGYNYGYTF	TGTGCCAGCAGTGAGCGAGGATACAACTATGGCTACACCTTC
NA	TRBV6-5	NA	TRBJ2-7	CASSTGRTYEQYF	TGTGCCAGCAGTACGGGACGGACCTACGAGCAGTACTTC
few	TRBV7-8	NA	TRBJ2-1	CASSLALHEQFF	TGTGCCAGCAGCTTAGCGTTACATGAGCAGTTCTTC
NA	TRBV19	NA	TRBJ1-1	CASSRTGGRGTTEAFF	TGTGCCAGTAGTAGGACGGGCGGACGTGGGACCACTGAAGCTTTCTTT
NA	TRBV28	NA	TRBJ1-4	CASSPHSATNEKLFF	TGTGCCAGCAGTCCTCACAGTGCAACTAATGAAAAACTGTTTTTT
NA	TRBV5-1	NA	TRBJ1-1	CASSPWGRTEAFF	TGCGCCAGCAGCCCTTGGGGTCGCACTGAAGCTTTCTTT
NA	TRBV6-5	NA	TRBJ2-1	CASRRLGPINEQFF	TGTGCCAGCAGGCGACTAGGACCGATTAATGAGCAGTTCTTC
NA	TRBV5-1	NA	TRBJ1-2	CASSLEEGYHGYTF	TGCGCCAGCAGCTTGGAGGAAGGGTATCATGGCTACACCTTC
NA	TRBV5-1	TRBD1	TRBJ1-4	CASSLAGGSEKLFF	TGCGCCAGCAGCTTGGCAGGGGGCAGTGAAAAACTGTTTTTT
NA	TRBV18	TRBD1	TRBJ2-1	CASSLRQGNEQFF	TGTGCCAGCTCACTACGACAGGGCAATGAGCAGTTCTTC
NA	TRBV4-1	TRBD2	TRBJ2-7	CASSQELAPTYEQYF	TGCGCCAGCAGCCAAGAACTAGCGCCAACCTACGAGCAGTACTTC
NA	TRBV30	TRBD1	TRBJ1-2	CAWNRGYGYTF	TGTGCCTGGAACAGGGGCTATGGCTACACCTTC
NA	TRBV29-1	NA	TRBJ1-1	CSVPRILAVQGKAFF	TGCAGCGTCCCCAGGATTTTGGCAGTTCAGGGAAAAGCTTTCTTT
NA	TRBV14	NA	TRBJ1-3	CASSGSGPTVFPGNTIYF	TGTGCCAGCAGCGGGTCCGGGCCAACAGTATTCCCTGGAAACACCATATATTTT
NA	TRBV5-5	TRBD1	TRBJ2-3	CASSRPGDRGADTQYF	TGTGCCAGCAGCCGCCCCGGGGACAGGGGCGCAGATACGCAGTATTTT
NA	TRBV7-2	TRBD1	TRBJ2-3	CASSSPDRVTDTQYF	TGTGCCAGCAGCTCCCCGGACAGGGTAACAGATACGCAGTATTTT
few	TRBV27	NA	TRBJ2-3	CASSPFGGGTDTQYF	TGTGCCAGCAGTCCCTTTGGCGGGGGCACAGATACGCAGTATTTT
NA	TRBV10-3	TRBD1	TRBJ2-5	CAISVDRAETQYF	TGTGCCATCAGTGTGGACAGGGCTGAGACCCAGTACTTC
NA	TRBV2	NA	TRBJ2-3	CASSAVVSTDTQYF	TGTGCCAGCAGTGCGGTCGTTAGCACAGATACGCAGTATTTT
once	TRBV23-1	NA	TRBJ1-1	CASSQTVGRENTEAFF	TGCGCCAGCAGTCAAACCGTCGGACGGGAGAACACTGAAGCTTTCTTT
NA	TRBV28	NA	TRBJ1-2	CASSETRAYNRYGYTF	TGTGCCAGCAGTGAGACAAGGGCTTATAACCGCTATGGCTACACCTTC
NA	TRBV7-2	TRBD2	TRBJ2-1	CASSSAGGGSSYNEQFF	TGTGCCAGCAGCTCCGCGGGCGGGGGGAGCTCCTACAATGAGCAGTTCTTC
NA	TRBV28	NA	TRBJ1-2	CASSSQGTYGYTF	TGTGCCAGCAGTTCACAGGGTACCTATGGCTACACCTTC
many	TRBV27	TRBD1	TRBJ1-1	CASSDPPTGSEAFF	TGTGCCAGCAGTGATCCTCCGACAGGGTCTGAAGCTTTCTTT
NA	TRBV7-9	TRBD2	TRBJ2-1	CASSPVGLAGGYNEQFF	TGTGCCAGCAGCCCCGTCGGACTAGCGGGAGGGTACAATGAGCAGTTCTTC
NA	TRBV30	TRBD2	TRBJ2-1	CAWSGLAGNEQFF	TGTGCCTGGAGCGGACTAGCTGGCAATGAGCAGTTCTTC
NA	TRBV21-1	NA	TRBJ1-3	CASSIRRTSGNTIYF	TGTGCCAGCAGCATAAGACGGACCTCTGGAAACACCATATATTTT
NA	TRBV19	NA	TRBJ2-1	CASSVSWSSYNEQFF	TGTGCCAGTAGTGTAAGTTGGAGCTCCTACAATGAGCAGTTCTTC
once	TRBV2	NA	TRBJ2-1	CASSRMQGMGVESEQFF	TGTGCCAGCAGTCGGATGCAGGGAATGGGTGTGGAGAGTGAGCAGTTCTTC
few	TRBV12-5	TRBD1	TRBJ1-1	CASGSGDRVAFF	TGTGCTAGTGGTTCAGGGGACAGGGTAGCTTTCTTT
once	TRBV6-6	TRBD1	TRBJ1-3	CASSRYYPDRAIRNTIYF	TGTGCCAGCAGTAGATACTACCCAGACAGGGCCATTAGAAACACCATATATTTT
NA	TRBV2	TRBD1	TRBJ2-1	CASSEAGRGRDEQFF	TGTGCCAGCAGTGAAGCCGGCAGGGGGCGGGATGAGCAGTTCTTC
NA	TRBV27	NA	TRBJ1-4	CATKDRYATNEKLFF	TGTGCCACTAAGGACCGCTATGCAACTAATGAAAAACTGTTTTTT
once	TRBV18	NA	TRBJ2-1	CASSLTLSSLGNEQFF	TGTGCCAGCTCATTGACTTTAAGTTCGCTGGGCAATGAGCAGTTCTTC